This TCR beta chain was captured in a study of blood T cell repertoires in COVID-19. CDR1 MNHEY and CDR2 SMNVEV come from the germline V gene (reference sequence). The CDR3 runs 14 residues. With 11 bases removed from V and 1 base from J, the gap between germline ends came to 14 bases. Produced via immunoSEQ multiplex PCR; TCRdb's table is partial and in-frame only. Here the sample spans about 310,000 clones, nearly 90% being singletons. The sequence came from a woman under 30 with acute COVID-19. Sample: PBMCs or T cells enriched from blood (not recorded which). This chain connects TRBV27 to TRBJ2-2; no reliable D call. The CDR3 DNA sequence: TGTGCCTGTAGCCACCTATTGAACACCGGGGAGCTGTTTTTT. Protein sequence: CACSHLLNTGELFF.